These 4 T cell receptor beta chains were sequenced from one sample in a study of neoadjuvant anti-PD-1 for oral cavity cancer. Clones were sequenced by immunoSEQ multiplex PCR, and TCRdb holds only the in-frame ones, with some missing. This sample carries about 37,000 clones, 35% to 40% of them seen once, and the ten largest clones take roughly 16%. The time point was: after neoadjuvant nivolumab, at surgical resection. This specimen was tumor tissue, taken after nivolumab (anti-PD-1) treatment. All receptors derive from a person aged 35 to 85 with oral cavity squamous cell carcinoma.

This clone was observed at least ten times. The gene calls are TRBV2 and TRBJ1-2, with 9 nucleotides matching TRBD1. J gave up 8 bases and V 8 bases, and 12 bases lay outside the gene matches. The CDR3 sequence is 14 residues long. The germline V gene has CDR1 SNHLY and CDR2 FYNNEI. The CDR3 sequence: CASGGQGFGWGYTF. CDR3 in DNA: TGTGCCAGCGGCGGACAGGGGTTTGGGTGGGGCTACACCTTC.

The chain is built from TRBV9 and TRBJ1-3; D might be TRBD1 (5 bases). Trimming cost V 3 bases and J 0 bases, with 13 bases left between them. Germline values: CDR1 SGDLS, CDR2 YYNGEE. The CDR3 sequence is 16 residues long. The CDR3: CASSAPGGYSGNTIYF. CDR3 sequence (DNA): TGTGCCAGCAGCGCTCCTGGGGGTTACTCTGGAAACACCATATATTTT.

The chain is built from TRBV6-5 and TRBJ1-2; 9 bases agree with TRBD1. The CDR3 covers 14 residues. The V gene end was trimmed by 4 bases and the J gene end by 4 bases; junction bases not matched to a gene: 4. The germline V gene has CDR1 MNHEY and CDR2 SVGAGI. The CDR3 DNA reads TGTGCCAGCAGTTCCCGGGACAGGGCCTATGGCTACACCTTC. This codes for CASSSRDRAYGYTF.

This sequence joins TRBV7-3 and TRBJ2-1; 9 bases are shared with TRBD1. Unmatched junction bases numbered 9, after V lost 6 bases and J lost 6 bases. From germline, CDR1 is SGHTA and CDR2 FQGTGA. The CDR3 has 15 residues. For the CDR3, the DNA is TGTGCCAGCAGTAAAACAGGGGGCTTTGGCAATGAGCAGTTCTTC. It encodes CASSKTGGFGNEQFF.